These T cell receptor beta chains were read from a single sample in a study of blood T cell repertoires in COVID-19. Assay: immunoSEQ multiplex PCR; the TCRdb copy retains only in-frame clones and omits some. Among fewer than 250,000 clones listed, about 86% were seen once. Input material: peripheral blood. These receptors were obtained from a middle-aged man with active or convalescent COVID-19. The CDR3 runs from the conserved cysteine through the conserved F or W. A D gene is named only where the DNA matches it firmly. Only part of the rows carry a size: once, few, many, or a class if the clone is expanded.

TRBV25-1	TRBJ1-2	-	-	TGTGCCAGCAGTGCCCCGGGACTCTTGAACTATGGCTACACCTTC	CASSAPGLLNYGYTF
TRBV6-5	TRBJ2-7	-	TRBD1	TGTGCCAGCAGTTACTCGGCCGGACAGGGTCTCGAGCAGTACTTC	CASSYSAGQGLEQYF
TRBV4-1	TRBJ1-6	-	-	TGCGCCAGCAGCCTATCTCCCGGGGGAGATTATTCACCCCTCCACTTT	CASSLSPGGDYSPLHF
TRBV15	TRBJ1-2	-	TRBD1	TGTGCCACCAGCAGAGATGTCGGACAGGGTGCATTCTATGGCTACACCTTC	CATSRDVGQGAFYGYTF
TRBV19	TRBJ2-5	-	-	TGTGCCAGTAGTATGTCCGGGGGGCCCTTTGAAGAGACCCAGTACTTC	CASSMSGGPFEETQYF
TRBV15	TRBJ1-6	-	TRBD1	TGTGCCACCAGCAGAAGGGACAGGGGATACTCACCCCTCCACTTT	CATSRRDRGYSPLHF
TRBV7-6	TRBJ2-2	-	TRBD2	TGTGCCAGCAGCTTAATAGCGGGGATGAACACCGGGGAGCTGTTTTTT	CASSLIAGMNTGELFF
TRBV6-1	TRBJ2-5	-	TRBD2	TGTGCCAGCAGTGAAGTCGGGAGGGCAAAGACCCAGTACTTC	CASSEVGRAKTQYF
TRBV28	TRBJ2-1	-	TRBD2	TGTGCCAGCAGCTCACTCCTCTGGGGGGCGGGAGGGCATGAGCAGTTCTTC	CASSSLLWGAGGHEQFF
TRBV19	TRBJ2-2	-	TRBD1	TGTGCCACTAGAAACCCGGGACAGGGGAACACCGGGGAGCTGTTTTTT	CATRNPGQGNTGELFF
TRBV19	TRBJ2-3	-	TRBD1	TGTGCCAGTAGCAAACAGGGGGCGTGGGGAGATACGCAGTATTTT	CASSKQGAWGDTQYF
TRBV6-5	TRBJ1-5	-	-	TGTGCCAGCATTACAGGGTGGGCTAGTCAGCCCCAGCATTTT	CASITGWASQPQHF
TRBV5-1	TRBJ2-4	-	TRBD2	TGCGCCAGCAGCCCGGGAGGTGGGGAAAACATTCAGTACTTC	CASSPGGGENIQYF
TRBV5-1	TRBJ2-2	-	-	TGCGCCAGCAGCCCAGAGGTCCTTGGCACCGGGGAGCTGTTTTTT	CASSPEVLGTGELFF
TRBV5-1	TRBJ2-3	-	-	TGCGCCAGTACCCTAGAACTCACAGATACGCAGTATTTT	CASTLELTDTQYF
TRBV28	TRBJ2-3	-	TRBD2	TGTGCCCGGATAAGCGGGAGGGCCTTCCTAAAAAGCACAGATACGCAGTATTTT	CARISGRAFLKSTDTQYF
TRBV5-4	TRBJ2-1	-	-	TGTGCCAGCAGCTTATCGCAGGATGAGCAGTTCTTC	CASSLSQDEQFF
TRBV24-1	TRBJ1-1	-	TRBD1	TGTGCCACCAGTGGTTCCGTACAGGGGAGGCACACTGAAGCTTTCTTT	CATSGSVQGRHTEAFF
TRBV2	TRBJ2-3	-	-	TGTGCCAGCAAGACCGACTCTTTCACAGATACGCAGTATTTT	CASKTDSFTDTQYF
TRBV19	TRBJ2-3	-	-	TGTGCCAGTAGCCCTAAGACTAGCACAGATACGCAGTATTTT	CASSPKTSTDTQYF
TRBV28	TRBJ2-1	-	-	TGTGCCAGCAGTTTATTTTTGGAGGCGGGCTACAATGAGCAGTTCTTC	CASSLFLEAGYNEQFF
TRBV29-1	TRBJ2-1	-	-	TGCAGCGGGGGGGACAGCTTCTCCTACAATGAGCAGTTCTTC	CSGGDSFSYNEQFF
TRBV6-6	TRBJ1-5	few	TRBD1	TGTGCCAGCAGCTGGTCGGGACAGGGGAATCAGCCCCAGCATTTT	CASSWSGQGNQPQHF
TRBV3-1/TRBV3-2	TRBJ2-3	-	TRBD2	TGTGCCAGCAGCTCGCTAGCGGGGGGCCCAATTGGGGATACGCAGTATTTT	CASSSLAGGPIGDTQYF
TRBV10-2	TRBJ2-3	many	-	TGCGCCAGCAGTGAGTGGGTTAGCCCAGATACGCAGTATTTT	CASSEWVSPDTQYF
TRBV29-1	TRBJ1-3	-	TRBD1	TGCAGCGCCCTCACAGGGGGAGGAAACACCATATATTTT	CSALTGGGNTIYF
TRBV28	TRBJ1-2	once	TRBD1	TGTGCCAGCACTTCCGGCCCCAAAGGGGGCGGCGGCTACACCTTC	CASTSGPKGGGGYTF
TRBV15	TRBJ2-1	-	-	TGTGCCACCAGCAGAGTCAGGTACAATGAGCAGTTCTTC	CATSRVRYNEQFF
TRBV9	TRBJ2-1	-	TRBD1	TGTGCCAGCAGCGGGCAGGGACAGGGTAAGAATGAGCAGTTCTTC	CASSGQGQGKNEQFF
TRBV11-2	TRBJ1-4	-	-	TGTGCCAGCAGCCTAGGGCGGGGGCTTGATGAAAAACTGTTTTTT	CASSLGRGLDEKLFF
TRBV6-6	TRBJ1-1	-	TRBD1	TGTGCCAGCAATAACAGGGGGAGGGCTTTCTTT	CASNNRGRAFF
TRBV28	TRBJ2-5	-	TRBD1	TGTGCCAGCAGTGAGGCAGGGGGCATAGAGACCCAGTACTTC	CASSEAGGIETQYF
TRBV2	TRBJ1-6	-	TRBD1	TGTGCCAGCATCGGTACAGGGGGCAATTCACCCCTCCACTTT	CASIGTGGNSPLHF
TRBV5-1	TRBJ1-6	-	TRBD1	TGCGCCAGCAGCTTGAACAGGGGTAGTTCACCCCTCCACTTT	CASSLNRGSSPLHF
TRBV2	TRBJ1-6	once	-	TGTGCCAGCAGACAGGGAAACCATTCACCCCTCCACTTT	CASRQGNHSPLHF
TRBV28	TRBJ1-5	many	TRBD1	TGTGCCATACGACAGGGGGCAAGTAGTCCCCAGCATTTT	CAIRQGASSPQHF
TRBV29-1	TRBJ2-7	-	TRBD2	TGCAGCGTTGAAGTGTCCGGCGGGAGGGTGTCCTACGAGCAGTACTTC	CSVEVSGGRVSYEQYF